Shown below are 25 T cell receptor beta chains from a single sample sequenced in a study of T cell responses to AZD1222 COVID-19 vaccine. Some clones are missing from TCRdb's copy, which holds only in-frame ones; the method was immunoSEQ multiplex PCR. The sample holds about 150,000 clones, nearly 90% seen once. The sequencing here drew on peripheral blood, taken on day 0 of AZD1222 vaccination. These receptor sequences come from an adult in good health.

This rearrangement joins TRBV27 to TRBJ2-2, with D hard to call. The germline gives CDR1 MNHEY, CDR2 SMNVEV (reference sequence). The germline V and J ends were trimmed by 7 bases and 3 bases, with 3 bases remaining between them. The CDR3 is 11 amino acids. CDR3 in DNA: TGTGCCAGCACGTACACCGGGGAGCTGTTTTTT. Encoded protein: CASTYTGELFF.

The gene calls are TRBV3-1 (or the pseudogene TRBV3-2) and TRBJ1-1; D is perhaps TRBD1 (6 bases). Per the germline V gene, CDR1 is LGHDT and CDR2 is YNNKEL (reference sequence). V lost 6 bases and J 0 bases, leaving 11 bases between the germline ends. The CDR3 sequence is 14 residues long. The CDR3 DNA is TGTGCCAGCAGAACAACAGGGATGAACACTGAAGCTTTCTTT. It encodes CASRTTGMNTEAFF.

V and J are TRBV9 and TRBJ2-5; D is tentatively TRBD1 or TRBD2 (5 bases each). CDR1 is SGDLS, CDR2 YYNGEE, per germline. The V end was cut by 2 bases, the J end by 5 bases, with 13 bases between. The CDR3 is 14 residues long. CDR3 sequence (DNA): TGTGCCAGCAGCGTTCGGGGCGTTCGGGAGACCCAGTACTTC. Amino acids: CASSVRGVRETQYF.

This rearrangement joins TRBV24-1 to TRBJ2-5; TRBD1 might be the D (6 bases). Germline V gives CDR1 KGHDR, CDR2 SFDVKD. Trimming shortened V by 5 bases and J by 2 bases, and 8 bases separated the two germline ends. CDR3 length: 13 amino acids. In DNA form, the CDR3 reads TGTGCCACCAGTGGGGACATGCAAGAGACCCAGTACTTC. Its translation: CATSGDMQETQYF.

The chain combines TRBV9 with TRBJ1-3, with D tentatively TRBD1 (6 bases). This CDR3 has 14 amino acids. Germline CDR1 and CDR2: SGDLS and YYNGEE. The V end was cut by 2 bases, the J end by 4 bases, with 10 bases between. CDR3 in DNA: TGTGCCAGCAGCGTTACAGGGTACGGAAACACCATATATTTT. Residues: CASSVTGYGNTIYF.

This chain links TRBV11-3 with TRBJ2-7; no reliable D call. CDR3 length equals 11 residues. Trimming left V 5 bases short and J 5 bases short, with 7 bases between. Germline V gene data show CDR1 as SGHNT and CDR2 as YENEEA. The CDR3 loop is CASSPSHEQYF. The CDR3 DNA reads TGTGCCAGCAGCCCCAGCCACGAGCAGTACTTC. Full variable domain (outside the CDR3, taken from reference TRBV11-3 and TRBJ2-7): EAGVVQSPRYKIIEKKQPVAFWCNPISGHNTLYWYLQNLGQGPELLIRYENEEAVDDSQLPKDRFSAERLKGVDSTLKIQPAELGDSAVYLCASSPSHEQYFGPGTRLTVT.

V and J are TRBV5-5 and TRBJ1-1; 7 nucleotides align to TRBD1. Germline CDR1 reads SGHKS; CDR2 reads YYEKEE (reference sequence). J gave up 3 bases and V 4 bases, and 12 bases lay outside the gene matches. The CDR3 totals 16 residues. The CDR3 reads CASSHEFGQVHTEAFF. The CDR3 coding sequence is TGTGCCAGCAGCCACGAGTTCGGACAGGTCCACACTGAAGCTTTCTTT. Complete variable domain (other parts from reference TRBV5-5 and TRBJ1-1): DAGVTQSPTHLIKTRGQQVTLRCSPISGHKSVSWYQQVLGQGPQFIFQYYEKEERGRGNFPDRFSARQFPNYSSELNVNALLLGDSALYLCASSHEFGQVHTEAFFGQGTRLTVV.

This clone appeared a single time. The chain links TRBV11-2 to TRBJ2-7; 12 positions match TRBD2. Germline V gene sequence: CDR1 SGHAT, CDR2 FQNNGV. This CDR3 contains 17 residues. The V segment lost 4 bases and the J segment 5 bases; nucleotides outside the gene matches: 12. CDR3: CASSSLPTSGRFHEQYF. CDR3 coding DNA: TGTGCCAGCAGCTCCCTCCCGACTAGCGGGAGATTCCACGAGCAGTACTTC.

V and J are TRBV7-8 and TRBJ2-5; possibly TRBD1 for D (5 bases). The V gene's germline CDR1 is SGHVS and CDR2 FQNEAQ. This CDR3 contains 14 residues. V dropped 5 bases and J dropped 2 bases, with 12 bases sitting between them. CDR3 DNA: TGTGCCAGCAGCCAGGGTAGGCAGCAAGAGACCCAGTACTTC. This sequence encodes CASSQGRQQETQYF.

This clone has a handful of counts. The CDR3 DNA sequence: TGTGCCAGCTCACCAAAATCCCGGAGTCGACAGGGGAGGAACACTGAAGCTTTCTTT. Protein: CASSPKSRSRQGRNTEAFF. The genes are TRBV18 and TRBJ1-1; 8 positions agree with TRBD1. The CDR3 extends over 19 amino acids. V lost 2 bases to trimming and J lost 1 base; unmatched junction nucleotides: 15. Per the germline V gene, CDR1 is KGHSH and CDR2 is LQKENI.

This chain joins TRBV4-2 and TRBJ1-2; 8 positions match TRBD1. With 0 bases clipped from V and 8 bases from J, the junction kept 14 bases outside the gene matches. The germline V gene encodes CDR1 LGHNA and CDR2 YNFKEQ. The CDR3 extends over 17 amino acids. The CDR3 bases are TGTGCCAGCAGCCAAGATTTAATAGGGACAGGAGGTATAGGCTACACCTTC. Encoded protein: CASSQDLIGTGGIGYTF.

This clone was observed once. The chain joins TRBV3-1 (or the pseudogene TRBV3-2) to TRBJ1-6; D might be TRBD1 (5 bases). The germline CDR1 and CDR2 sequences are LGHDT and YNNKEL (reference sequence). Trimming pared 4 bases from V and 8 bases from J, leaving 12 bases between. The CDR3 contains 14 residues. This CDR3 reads CASSPWTIDSPLHF. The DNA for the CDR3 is TGTGCCAGCAGCCCCTGGACAATCGATTCACCCCTCCACTTT.

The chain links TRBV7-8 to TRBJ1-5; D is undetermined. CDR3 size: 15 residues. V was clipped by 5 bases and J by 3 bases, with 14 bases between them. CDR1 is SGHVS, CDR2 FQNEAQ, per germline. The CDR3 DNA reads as TGTGCCAGCAGCGATATGCCGGGCCCCAATCAGCCCCAGCATTTT. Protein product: CASSDMPGPNQPQHF.

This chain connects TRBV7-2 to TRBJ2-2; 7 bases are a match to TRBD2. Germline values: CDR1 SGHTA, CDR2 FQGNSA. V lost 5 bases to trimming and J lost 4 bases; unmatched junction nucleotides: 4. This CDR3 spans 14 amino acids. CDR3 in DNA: TGTGCCAGCAGCCAGCGGGGCCCCACCGGGGAGCTGTTTTTT. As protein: CASSQRGPTGELFF.

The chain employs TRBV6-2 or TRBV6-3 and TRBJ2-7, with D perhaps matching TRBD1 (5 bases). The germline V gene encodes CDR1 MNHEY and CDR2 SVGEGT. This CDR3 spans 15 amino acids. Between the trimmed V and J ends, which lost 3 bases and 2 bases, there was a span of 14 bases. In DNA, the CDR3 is TGTGCCAGCAGTTATGGGGCCCCCTGGGCCTACGAGCAGTACTTC. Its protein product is CASSYGAPWAYEQYF.

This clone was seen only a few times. The CDR3 protein is CASSLVGRGGKSYEQYF. The CDR3 DNA sequence: TGTGCCAGCAGCTTAGTGGGACGTGGGGGGAAATCCTACGAGCAGTACTTC. This chain joins TRBV7-8 and TRBJ2-7; D might be TRBD2 (6 bases). Germline CDR1 and CDR2: SGHVS and FQNEAQ. The CDR3 totals 17 residues. Trimming took 1 base from V and 1 from J, leaving 17 bases between them.

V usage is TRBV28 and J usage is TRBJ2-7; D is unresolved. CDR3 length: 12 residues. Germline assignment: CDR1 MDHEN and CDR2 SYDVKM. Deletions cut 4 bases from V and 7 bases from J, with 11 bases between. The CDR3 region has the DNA TGTGCCAGCAGTTACACCCTTGCTGAGCAGTACTTC. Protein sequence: CASSYTLAEQYF. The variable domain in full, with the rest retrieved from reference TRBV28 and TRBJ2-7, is DVKVTQSSRYLVKRTGEKVFLECVQDMDHENMFWYRQDPGLGLRLIYFSYDVKMKEKGDIPEGYSVSREKKERFSLILESASTNQTSMYLCASSYTLAEQYFGPGTRLTVT.

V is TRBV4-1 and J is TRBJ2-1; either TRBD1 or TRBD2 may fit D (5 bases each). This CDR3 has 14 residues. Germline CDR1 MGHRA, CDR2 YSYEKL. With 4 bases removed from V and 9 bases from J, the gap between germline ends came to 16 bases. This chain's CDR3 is CASSRDPVVREQFF. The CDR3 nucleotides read TGCGCCAGCAGCCGGGACCCCGTGGTGCGTGAGCAGTTCTTC.

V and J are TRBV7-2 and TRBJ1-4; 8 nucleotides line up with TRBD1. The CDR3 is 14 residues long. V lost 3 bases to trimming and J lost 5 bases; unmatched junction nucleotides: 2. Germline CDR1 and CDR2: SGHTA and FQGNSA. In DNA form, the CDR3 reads TGTGCCAGCAGCTTCCGACAGGGGAATGAAAAACTGTTTTTT. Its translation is CASSFRQGNEKLFF.

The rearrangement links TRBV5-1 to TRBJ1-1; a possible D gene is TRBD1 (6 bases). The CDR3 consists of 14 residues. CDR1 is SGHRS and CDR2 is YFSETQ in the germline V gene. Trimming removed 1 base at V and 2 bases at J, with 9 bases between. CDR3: CASSLLQGNTEAFF. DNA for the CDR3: TGCGCCAGCAGCTTGCTACAGGGTAACACTGAAGCTTTCTTT.

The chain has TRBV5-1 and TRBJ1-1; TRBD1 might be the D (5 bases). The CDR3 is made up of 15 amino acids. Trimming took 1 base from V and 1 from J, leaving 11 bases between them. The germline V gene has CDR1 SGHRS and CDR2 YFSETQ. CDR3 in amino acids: CASSLSGVGNTEAFF. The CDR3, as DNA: TGCGCCAGCAGCTTGTCGGGGGTGGGGAACACTGAAGCTTTCTTT.

CDR3 bases: TGTGCCAGCAGTTCCTCGACAGGTCTCGTCTATGGCTACACCTTC. This encodes CASSSSTGLVYGYTF. The J gene is TRBJ1-2, the V gene TRBV27, with D perhaps TRBD1 (6 bases). The germline V gene encodes CDR1 MNHEY and CDR2 SMNVEV (reference sequence). The CDR3 consists of 15 residues. Trimming took 4 bases from V and 4 from J, leaving 16 bases between them.

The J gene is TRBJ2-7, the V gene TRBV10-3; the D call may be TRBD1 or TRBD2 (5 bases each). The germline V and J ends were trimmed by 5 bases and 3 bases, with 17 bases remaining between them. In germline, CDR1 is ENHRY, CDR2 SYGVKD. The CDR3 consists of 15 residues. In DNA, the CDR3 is TGTGCCATCAGTAGCAGGGTCGGGGTAAACTACGAGCAGTACTTC. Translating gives CAISSRVGVNYEQYF.

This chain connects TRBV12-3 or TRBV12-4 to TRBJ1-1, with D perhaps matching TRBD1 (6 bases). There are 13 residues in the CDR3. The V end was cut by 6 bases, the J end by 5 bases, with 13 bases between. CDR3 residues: CASRTFRGTEAFF. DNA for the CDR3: TGTGCCAGCAGAACCTTCAGGGGAACTGAAGCTTTCTTT.

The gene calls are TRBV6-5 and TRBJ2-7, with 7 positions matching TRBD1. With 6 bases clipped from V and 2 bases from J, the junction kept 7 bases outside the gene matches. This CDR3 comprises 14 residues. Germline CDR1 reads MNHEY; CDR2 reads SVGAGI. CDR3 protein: CASSGTAGAYEQYF. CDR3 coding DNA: TGTGCCAGCAGCGGGACAGCTGGGGCCTACGAGCAGTACTTC.